The 11 T cell receptor beta chains given below trace back to one sample, sequenced in a study of OX40 agonist ivuxolimab in advanced cancers. TCRdb's copy holds only in-frame clones and misses some; the assay was immunoSEQ multiplex PCR. The sample yields about 31,000 clones, around 80% seen once. The source was CD4+ or CD8+ T cells sorted from blood, collected in a trial of the OX40 agonist ivuxolimab. Source of these receptors: an adult with an advanced solid tumor such as melanoma, head and neck, liver or kidney cancer.

This clone appeared a single time. The chain joins TRBV9 to TRBJ2-3, with D possibly TRBD1 on 6 matching bases. Trimming left V 0 bases short and J 0 bases short, with 11 bases between. The CDR3 is 16 amino acids. The germline gives CDR1 SGDLS, CDR2 YYNGEE. Written as DNA, the CDR3 is TGTGCCAGCAGCGTAGGGGACACCGTTAGCACAGATACGCAGTATTTT. It yields the protein CASSVGDTVSTDTQYF.

CDR3 bases: TGTGCCAGCAGTGGTGACCCTCTGGAGACCCAGTACTTC. It codes for CASSGDPLETQYF. V usage is TRBV5-4 and J usage is TRBJ2-5; the D is unclear. Germline CDR1 and CDR2: SGHNT and YYREEE (reference sequence). The CDR3 consists of 13 residues. V was clipped by 5 bases and J by 5 bases, with 13 bases between them.

In this sample, this clone turned up once. The chain employs TRBV5-1 and TRBJ1-1; D is unclear. V lost 5 bases and J lost 1, with 9 bases in between. This CDR3 comprises 13 residues. Germline V CDR1 and CDR2: SGHRS, YFSETQ. The CDR3 reads CASSPTANTEAFF. CDR3 bases: TGCGCCAGCAGTCCTACAGCGAACACTGAAGCTTTCTTT.

The rearrangement joins TRBV10-3 to TRBJ2-1; TRBD1 might be the D (5 bases). This CDR3 is 16 amino acids long. Trimming left V 0 bases short and J 5 bases short, with 14 bases between. The germline gives CDR1 ENHRY, CDR2 SYGVKD. The CDR3 DNA follows: TGTGCCATCAGTGAGTCTCGAACAGGTGACCACAATGAGCAGTTCTTC. Translating gives CAISESRTGDHNEQFF.

This clone was detected once. V and J are TRBV6-4 and TRBJ2-3; perhaps TRBD2 as D (6 bases). The CDR3 sequence is 13 residues long. Between the trimmed V and J ends, which lost 2 bases and 10 bases, there was a span of 13 bases. Germline V lookup: CDR1 MRHNA, CDR2 SNTAGT. This chain's CDR3 is CASSDPGSGAQYF. Here the CDR3 DNA reads TGTGCCAGCAGTGACCCGGGGTCGGGAGCGCAGTATTTT.

The chain links TRBV7-9 to TRBJ2-2; 8 bases match TRBD2. The CDR3 has 15 amino acids. Trimming removed 6 bases from V and 4 bases from J; junction bases left unmatched: 7. The V gene's germline CDR1 is SEHNR and CDR2 FQNEAQ (reference sequence). CDR3 in amino acids: CASRWWRGVTGELFF. The CDR3 region has the DNA TGTGCCAGCAGGTGGTGGCGGGGGGTCACCGGGGAGCTGTTTTTT.

The J gene is TRBJ1-2, the V gene TRBV7-2; 10 bases fit TRBD1. V trimming: 5 bases; J trimming: 4 bases; junction bases outside the gene matches: 4. Germline V lookup: CDR1 SGHTA, CDR2 FQGNSA. The CDR3 covers 14 residues. The CDR3: CASSLDRGLYGYTF. As DNA, the CDR3 is TGTGCCAGCAGCCTTGACAGGGGGCTCTATGGCTACACCTTC.

The J gene is TRBJ1-1, the V gene TRBV6-1; perhaps TRBD1 as D (6 bases). CDR3 length equals 10 residues. V was pared by 8 bases and J by 7 bases, with 8 bases between. The germline V gene encodes CDR1 MNHNS and CDR2 SASEGT. The CDR3 here is CASARGEAFF. In DNA form, the CDR3 reads TGTGCCAGCGCCAGGGGTGAAGCTTTCTTT.

This clone was seen a few times. The chain employs TRBV29-1 and TRBJ1-1; D gene uncertain. The CDR3 extends over 13 amino acids. CDR1 is SQVTM, CDR2 ANQGSEA, per germline. The CDR3 DNA follows: TGCAGGGCCACAGTCGGCCCCCGCACTGAAGCTTTCTTT. It is translated as CRATVGPRTEAFF.

The CDR3 sequence: CASSLALAGNGELFF. CDR3 sequence (DNA): TGTGCCAGCAGCTTAGCTCTGGCAGGCAACGGGGAGCTGTTTTTT. The chain employs TRBV7-2 and TRBJ2-2; D ambiguous. CDR3 size: 15 residues. Germline-derived CDR1 and CDR2 are SGHTA and FQGNSA. V gave up 0 bases and J gave up 7 bases, with 12 bases separating them.

The CDR3 spells CASSSKMNTGELFF. DNA for the CDR3: TGTGCCAGCAGCTCGAAAATGAACACCGGGGAGCTGTTTTTT. The chain carries TRBV11-3 and TRBJ2-2, with unresolved D. CDR1 is SGHNT, CDR2 YENEEA, per germline. The CDR3 runs 14 residues. V gave up 4 bases and J gave up 1 base, with 7 bases separating them.